The 2 T cell receptor beta chains presented below share a single source sample, sequenced in a study of preoperative IRX-2 immunotherapy in early breast cancer. The data were produced by immunoSEQ multiplex PCR, yet TCRdb's version contains in-frame clones alone and is incomplete. The table includes tens of thousands of clones, around 75% detected once. Treatment of the sample: preoperative locoregional IRX-2 cytokine immunotherapy. Source: lymph node tissue, taken after IRX-2 immunotherapy. The receptors were gathered from a human donor with breast cancer.

The rearrangement links TRBV18 to TRBJ2-3; 10 bases are shared with TRBD2. Germline V CDR1 and CDR2: KGHSH, LQKENI. With 0 bases clipped from V and 4 bases from J, the junction kept 7 bases outside the gene matches. The CDR3 is made up of 17 amino acids. The CDR3 sequence: CASSPPALAGGADTQYF. The CDR3 bases are TGTGCCAGCTCACCACCGGCCTTAGCGGGAGGCGCAGATACGCAGTATTTT.

V usage is TRBV5-1 and J usage is TRBJ2-5, with D possibly called TRBD1 or TRBD2 (6 bases each). Germline V lookup: CDR1 SGHRS, CDR2 YFSETQ. The CDR3 runs to 15 residues. Deletions cut 4 bases from V and 5 bases from J, with 18 bases between. CDR3 loop: CASSTLGGLMETQYF. DNA of the CDR3: TGCGCCAGCAGCACCTTAGGGGGGCTAATGGAGACCCAGTACTTC.